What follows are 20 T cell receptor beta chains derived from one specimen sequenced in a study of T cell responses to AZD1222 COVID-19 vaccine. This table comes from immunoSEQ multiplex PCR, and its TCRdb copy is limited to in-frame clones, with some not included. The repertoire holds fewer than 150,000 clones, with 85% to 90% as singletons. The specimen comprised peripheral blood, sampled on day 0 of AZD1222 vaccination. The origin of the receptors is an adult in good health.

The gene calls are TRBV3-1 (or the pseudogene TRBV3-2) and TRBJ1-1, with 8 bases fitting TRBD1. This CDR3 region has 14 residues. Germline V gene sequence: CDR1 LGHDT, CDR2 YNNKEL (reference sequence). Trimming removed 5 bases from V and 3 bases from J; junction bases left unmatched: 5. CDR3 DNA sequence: TGTGCCAGCAGCTCCAGGGGGCAGGACACTGAAGCTTTCTTT. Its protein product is CASSSRGQDTEAFF.

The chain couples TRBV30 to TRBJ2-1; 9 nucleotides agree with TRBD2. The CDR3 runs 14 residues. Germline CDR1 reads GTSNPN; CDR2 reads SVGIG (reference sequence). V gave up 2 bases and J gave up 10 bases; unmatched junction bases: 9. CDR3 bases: TGTGCCTGGAGTCCGGGACTAGCCTTTGGGGAGCAGTTCTTC. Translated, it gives CAWSPGLAFGEQFF. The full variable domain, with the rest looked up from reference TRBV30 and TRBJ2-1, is SQTIHQWPATLVQPVGSPLSLECTVEGTSNPNLYWYRQAAGRGLQLLFYSVGIGQISSEVPQNLSASRPQDRQFILSSKKLLLSDSGFYLCAWSPGLAFGEQFFGPGTRLTVL.

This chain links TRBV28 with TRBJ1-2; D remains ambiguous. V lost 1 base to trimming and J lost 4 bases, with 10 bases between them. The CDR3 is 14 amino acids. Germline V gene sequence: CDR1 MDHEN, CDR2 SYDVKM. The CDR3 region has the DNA TGTGCCAGCAGTTTATCTGGGGAGGTCTATGGCTACACCTTC. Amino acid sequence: CASSLSGEVYGYTF.

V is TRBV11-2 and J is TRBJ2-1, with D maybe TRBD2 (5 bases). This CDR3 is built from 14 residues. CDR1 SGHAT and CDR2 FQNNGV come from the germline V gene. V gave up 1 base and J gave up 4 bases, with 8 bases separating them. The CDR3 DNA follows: TGTGCCAGCAGCTTAGTCCGGGGATACAATGAGCAGTTCTTC. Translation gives CASSLVRGYNEQFF.

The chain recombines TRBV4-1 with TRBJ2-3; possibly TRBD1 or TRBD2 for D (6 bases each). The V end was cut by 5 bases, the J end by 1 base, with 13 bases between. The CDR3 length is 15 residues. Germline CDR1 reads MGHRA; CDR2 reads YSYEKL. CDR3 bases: TGCGCCAGCAGCGGAGGGGGACGCGGCACAGATACGCAGTATTTT. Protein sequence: CASSGGGRGTDTQYF.

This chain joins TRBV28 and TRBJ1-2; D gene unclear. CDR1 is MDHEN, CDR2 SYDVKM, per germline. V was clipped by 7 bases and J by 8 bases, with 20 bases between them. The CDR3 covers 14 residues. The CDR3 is CASTTLGRVWGYTF. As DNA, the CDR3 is TGTGCCAGCACAACCCTGGGGAGGGTATGGGGCTACACCTTC.

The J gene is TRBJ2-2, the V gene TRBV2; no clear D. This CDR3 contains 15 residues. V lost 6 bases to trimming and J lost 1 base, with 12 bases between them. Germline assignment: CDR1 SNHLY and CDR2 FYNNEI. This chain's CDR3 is CASSAVQMNTGELFF. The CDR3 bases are TGTGCCAGCAGCGCCGTACAGATGAACACCGGGGAGCTGTTTTTT.

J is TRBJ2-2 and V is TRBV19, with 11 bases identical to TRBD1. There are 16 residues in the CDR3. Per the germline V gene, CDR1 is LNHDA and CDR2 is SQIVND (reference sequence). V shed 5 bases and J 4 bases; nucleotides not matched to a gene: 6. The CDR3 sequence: CASSVPGTGGTGELFF. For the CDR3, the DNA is TGTGCCAGTAGTGTCCCCGGGACAGGGGGCACCGGGGAGCTGTTTTTT.

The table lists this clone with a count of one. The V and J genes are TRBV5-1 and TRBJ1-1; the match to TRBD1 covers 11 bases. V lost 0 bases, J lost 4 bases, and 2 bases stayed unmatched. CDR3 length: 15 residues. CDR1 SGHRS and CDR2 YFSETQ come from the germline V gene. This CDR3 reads CASSLVGQGVTEAFF. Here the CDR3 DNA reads TGCGCCAGCAGCTTGGTGGGACAGGGGGTCACTGAAGCTTTCTTT.

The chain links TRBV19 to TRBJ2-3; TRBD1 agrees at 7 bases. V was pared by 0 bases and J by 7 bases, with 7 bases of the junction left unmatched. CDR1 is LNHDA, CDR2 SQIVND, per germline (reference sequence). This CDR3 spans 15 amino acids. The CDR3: CASSIEGTVQNTQYF. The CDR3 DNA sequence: TGTGCCAGTAGTATAGAAGGGACAGTGCAAAATACGCAGTATTTT.

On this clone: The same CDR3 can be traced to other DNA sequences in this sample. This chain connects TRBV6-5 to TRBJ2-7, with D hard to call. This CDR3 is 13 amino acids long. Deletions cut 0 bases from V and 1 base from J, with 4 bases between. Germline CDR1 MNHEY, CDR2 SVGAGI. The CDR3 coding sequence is TGTGCCAGCAGTTACTCGAGGTCCTACGAGCAGTACTTC. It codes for CASSYSRSYEQYF.

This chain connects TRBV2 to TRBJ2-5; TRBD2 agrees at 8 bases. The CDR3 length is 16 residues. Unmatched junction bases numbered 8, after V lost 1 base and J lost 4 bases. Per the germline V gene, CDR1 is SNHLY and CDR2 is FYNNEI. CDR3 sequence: CASSEGEVAGGETQYF. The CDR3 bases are TGTGCCAGCAGTGAAGGGGAGGTGGCGGGAGGAGAGACCCAGTACTTC. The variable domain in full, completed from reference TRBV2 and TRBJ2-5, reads EPEVTQTPSHQVTQMGQEVILRCVPISNHLYFYWYRQILGQKVEFLVSFYNNEISEKSEIFDDQFSVERPDGSNFTLKIRSTKLEDSAMYFCASSEGEVAGGETQYFGPGTRLLVL.

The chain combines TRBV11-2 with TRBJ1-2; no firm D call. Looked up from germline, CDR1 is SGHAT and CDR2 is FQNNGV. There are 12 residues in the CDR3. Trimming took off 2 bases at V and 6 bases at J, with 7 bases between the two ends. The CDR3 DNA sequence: TGTGCCAGCAGCTTATCCGAGAATGGCTACACCTTC. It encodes CASSLSENGYTF.

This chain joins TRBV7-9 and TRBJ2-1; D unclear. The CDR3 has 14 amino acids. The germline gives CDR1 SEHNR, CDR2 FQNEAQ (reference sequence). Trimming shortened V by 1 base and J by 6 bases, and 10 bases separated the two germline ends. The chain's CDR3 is CASSLVVRGNEQFF. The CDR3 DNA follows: TGTGCCAGCAGCTTAGTGGTCAGAGGCAATGAGCAGTTCTTC.

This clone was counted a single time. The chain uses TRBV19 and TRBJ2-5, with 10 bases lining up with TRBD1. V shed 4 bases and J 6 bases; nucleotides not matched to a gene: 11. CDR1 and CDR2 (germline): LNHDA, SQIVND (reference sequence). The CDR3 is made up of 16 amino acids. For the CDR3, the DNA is TGTGCCAGTAGTACCGTGGGGACAGGGGATCGGAAGACCCAGTACTTC. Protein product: CASSTVGTGDRKTQYF.

This chain's CDR3 is CASSPSGELFF. For the CDR3, the DNA is TGTGCCAGCAGTCCGAGCGGGGAGCTGTTTTTT. The chain recombines TRBV6-2 or TRBV6-3 with TRBJ2-2; no clear D gene. CDR3 length: 11 amino acids. Germline values: CDR1 MNHEY, CDR2 SVGEGT. Trimming shortened V by 5 bases and J by 7 bases, and 5 bases separated the two germline ends.

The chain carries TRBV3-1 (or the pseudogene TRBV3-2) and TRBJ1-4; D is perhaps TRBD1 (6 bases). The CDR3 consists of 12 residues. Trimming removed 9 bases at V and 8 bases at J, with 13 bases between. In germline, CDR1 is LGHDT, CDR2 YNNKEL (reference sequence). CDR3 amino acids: CASARGSEKLFF. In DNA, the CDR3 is TGTGCCAGTGCCAGGGGATCCGAAAAACTGTTTTTT.

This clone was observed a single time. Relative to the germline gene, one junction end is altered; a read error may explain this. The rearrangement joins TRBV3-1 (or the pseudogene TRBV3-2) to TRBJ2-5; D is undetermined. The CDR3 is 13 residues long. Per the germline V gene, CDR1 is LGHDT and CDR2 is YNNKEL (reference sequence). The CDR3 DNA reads TGTGCCAGCAGCCAAGATCACCAAGCGACCCAGTACTTC. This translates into CASSQDHQATQYF.

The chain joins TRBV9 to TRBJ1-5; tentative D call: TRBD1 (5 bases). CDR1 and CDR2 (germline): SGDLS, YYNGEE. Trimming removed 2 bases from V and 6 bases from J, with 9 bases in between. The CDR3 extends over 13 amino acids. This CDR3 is CASSVGGSQPQHF. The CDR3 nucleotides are TGTGCCAGCAGCGTGGGGGGGAGTCAGCCCCAGCATTTT.

CDR3 protein: CASTLAASGGQGGQYF. The DNA for the CDR3 is TGTGCCAGCACCCTCGCGGCTAGCGGGGGCCAGGGCGGCCAGTACTTC. The gene calls are TRBV7-6 and TRBJ2-5; TRBD2 matches 10 bases. The V and J ends lost 7 bases and 10 bases, in that order; junction bases with no gene match: 18. The CDR3 is made up of 16 amino acids. Per the germline V gene, CDR1 is SGHVS and CDR2 is FNYEAQ.